The 24 T cell receptor beta chains given below trace back to one sample, sequenced in a study of blood T cell repertoires in COVID-19. Generated by immunoSEQ multiplex PCR, the TCRdb table keeps only in-frame clones and is missing some. Of some 350,000 clones listed, 70% to 90% are singletons. Sequenced input: peripheral blood. These receptors were taken from a woman aged 30 to 39 with COVID-19, enrolled during active disease.

The chain has TRBV5-6 and TRBJ2-1, with D possibly TRBD2 on 5 matching bases. Germline assignment: CDR1 SGHDT and CDR2 YYEEEE. Trimming took off 3 bases at V and 8 bases at J, with 12 bases between the two ends. The CDR3 consists of 13 residues. CDR3 amino acids: CASSWVGSDEQFF. In DNA, the CDR3 is TGTGCCAGCAGCTGGGTTGGGAGCGATGAGCAGTTCTTC.

The rearrangement uses TRBV24-1 and TRBJ1-2; perhaps TRBD1 as D (6 bases). CDR1 is KGHDR and CDR2 is SFDVKD in the germline V gene. CDR3 size: 12 residues. V was shortened by 10 bases and J by 5 bases, with 13 bases between the two germline ends. The CDR3: CATSPGEYGYTF. The CDR3 DNA is TGTGCCACTTCCCCAGGGGAATATGGCTACACCTTC.

J is TRBJ2-7 and V is TRBV6-5; perhaps TRBD2 as D (6 bases). The CDR3 contains 14 residues. Trimming cost V 5 bases and J 4 bases, with 15 bases left between them. Germline CDR1 MNHEY, CDR2 SVGAGI. The CDR3 protein is CASSPDYLSYEQYF. As DNA, the CDR3 is TGTGCCAGCAGTCCGGACTACCTATCTTACGAGCAGTACTTC.

Concerning this clone itself: The junction and the germline gene differ at one end; a read error may be behind it. The chain uses TRBV7-7 and TRBJ2-1; D perhaps matches TRBD2 (6 bases). The germline V gene has CDR1 SSHAT and CDR2 FNYEAQ (reference sequence). The CDR3 contains 14 residues. CDR3 amino acids: CASSRTSSDNEQFF. The CDR3 nucleotides are TGTGCTAGCAGCCGTACTAGCAGCGACAATGAGCAGTTCTTC.

The V call is TRBV4-3, the J call TRBJ2-5; tentative D call: TRBD2 (6 bases). The germline V and J ends were trimmed by 3 bases and 2 bases, with 19 bases remaining between them. Germline CDR1 LGHNA, CDR2 YSLEER. The length of the CDR3 is 17 residues. CDR3 sequence: CASSQDLYPGTQETQYF. The CDR3 coding sequence is TGCGCCAGCAGCCAGGACTTATATCCCGGGACTCAAGAGACCCAGTACTTC.

The CDR3 DNA reads as TGTGCCAGCAGCTTATATACGGGACTAGAGGTTGAGCAGTTCTTC. This encodes CASSLYTGLEVEQFF. This rearrangement joins TRBV11-2 to TRBJ2-1, with 8 positions matching TRBD2. The CDR3 has 15 residues. V was pared by 2 bases and J by 9 bases, with 9 bases of the junction left unmatched. Germline V gene lookup returns CDR1 SGHAT and CDR2 FQNNGV.

This clone was found once. CDR3 region: CASNPGQGNYGYTF. The CDR3 DNA sequence: TGTGCCAGCAACCCGGGACAGGGTAACTATGGCTACACCTTC. The chain combines TRBV28 with TRBJ1-2; 9 positions agree with TRBD1. V was pared by 7 bases and J by 1 base, with 4 bases of the junction left unmatched. Germline CDR1 MDHEN, CDR2 SYDVKM. The CDR3 runs 14 residues.

The chain employs TRBV5-4 and TRBJ2-1; 9 positions agree with TRBD2. Germline V gene sequence: CDR1 SGHNT, CDR2 YYREEE (reference sequence). The CDR3 is 14 residues long. V lost 2 bases to trimming and J lost 9 bases; unmatched junction nucleotides: 6. CDR3 region: CASSFQREALEQFF. DNA of the CDR3: TGTGCCAGCAGCTTTCAGCGGGAGGCACTTGAGCAGTTCTTC.

The chain carries TRBV4-2 and TRBJ1-2; 10 bases agree with TRBD1. Per the germline V gene, CDR1 is LGHNA and CDR2 is YNFKEQ. This CDR3 spans 15 amino acids. The junction had 3 bases not matched to a gene; V was cut back by 1 base and J by 4 bases. The CDR3 DNA reads as TGTGCCAGCAGCCAAGTGACAGGGGGCGGCTATGGCTACACCTTC. This gives the protein CASSQVTGGGYGYTF.

This sequence joins TRBV29-1 and TRBJ2-2; the match to TRBD1 covers 8 bases. This CDR3 contains 15 residues. CDR1 SQVTM and CDR2 ANQGSEA come from the germline V gene. V shed 7 bases and J 6 bases; nucleotides not matched to a gene: 13. CDR3 coding DNA: TGCAGCGGTGGACAGGGCGGACGGGGTGCCGGGGAGCTGTTTTTT. Translating gives CSGGQGGRGAGELFF.

The chain carries TRBV9 and TRBJ2-1; D gene unclear. The CDR3 consists of 12 residues. V lost 0 bases, J lost 10 bases, and 8 bases lay in between. Germline CDR1 reads SGDLS; CDR2 reads YYNGEE. The CDR3 bases are TGTGCCAGCAGCGTAGCTAGTTGGGAGCAGTTCTTC. This translates into CASSVASWEQFF.

V gene TRBV7-8 combines with J gene TRBJ2-7; TRBD1 aligns across 8 bases. The CDR3 totals 14 residues. The V and J ends lost 3 bases and 6 bases, in that order; junction bases with no gene match: 7. Germline CDR1 SGHVS, CDR2 FQNEAQ. The CDR3 is CASSFLQGGFEQYF. Written as DNA, the CDR3 is TGTGCCAGCAGCTTTCTACAGGGGGGATTCGAGCAGTACTTC.

This chain uses TRBV11-3 with TRBJ2-2, with TRBD2 matching 8 bases. CDR3 length: 19 amino acids. The germline gives CDR1 SGHNT, CDR2 YENEEA. The ends lost 7 bases at V and 6 bases at J; junction bases unmatched: 22. CDR3 in DNA: TGTGCCAGCACCGGGGGGGGCTTTCCCATCGACCCAGAACCCGGGGAGCTGTTTTTT. Its translation: CASTGGGFPIDPEPGELFF.

This clone occurred once. The genes are TRBV6-5 and TRBJ1-1; TRBD1 matches 8 bases. This CDR3 has 16 amino acids. V trimming: 0 bases; J trimming: 5 bases; junction bases outside the gene matches: 8. Per germline, CDR1 MNHEY and CDR2 SVGAGI. The CDR3 loop reads CASSYSYDRGKTEAFF. CDR3 bases: TGTGCCAGCAGTTACTCTTATGACAGGGGTAAGACTGAAGCTTTCTTT.

The rearrangement uses TRBV6-5 and TRBJ1-1, with TRBD1 identical over 7 bases. Germline values: CDR1 MNHEY, CDR2 SVGAGI. CDR3 size: 14 residues. After removal of 7 bases from V and 3 bases from J, the junction contained 8 bases not matched to a gene. The CDR3 protein is CASTLRQGDTEAFF. The CDR3 DNA reads TGTGCCAGCACACTTCGACAGGGTGACACTGAAGCTTTCTTT.

The chain couples TRBV2 to TRBJ2-7; 7 nucleotides agree with TRBD1. Trimming at V came to 8 bases and at J to 1 base, leaving 8 bases not matched to a gene. The CDR3 consists of 14 residues. In germline, CDR1 is SNHLY, CDR2 FYNNEI. In DNA, the CDR3 is TGTGCCAGCCAGAGGGGGCAGGGATCCTACGAGCAGTACTTC. This sequence encodes CASQRGQGSYEQYF.

The chain has TRBV19 and TRBJ2-3, with 7 bases identical to TRBD1. Germline V CDR1 and CDR2: LNHDA, SQIVND (reference sequence). After removal of 5 bases from V and 2 bases from J, the junction contained 7 bases not matched to a gene. The CDR3 runs to 15 residues. Here the CDR3 reads CASSPRQGNTDTQYF. Here the CDR3 DNA reads TGTGCCAGTAGTCCCCGACAGGGCAACACAGATACGCAGTATTTT.

The chain combines TRBV6-2 or TRBV6-3 with TRBJ1-6; D call uncertain. V dropped 2 bases and J dropped 8 bases, with 13 bases sitting between them. Germline V gene data show CDR1 as MNHEY and CDR2 as SVGEGT. The CDR3 runs to 15 residues. The CDR3 sequence is CASSYVRAQDSPLHF. DNA of the CDR3: TGTGCCAGCAGTTACGTGCGGGCTCAGGATTCACCCCTCCACTTT.

The V call is TRBV30, the J call TRBJ1-2; 11 nucleotides match TRBD1. This CDR3 comprises 15 residues. CDR1 and CDR2 from the germline V gene are GTSNPN and SVGIG (reference sequence). V was clipped by 1 base and J by 5 bases; unmatched bases: 6. The CDR3 spells CAWSGYGTGGYGYTF. The CDR3 region has the DNA TGTGCCTGGAGTGGATACGGGACAGGGGGTTATGGCTACACCTTC.

V and J are TRBV4-1 and TRBJ2-7; 8 bases are shared with TRBD2. Germline-derived CDR1 and CDR2 are MGHRA and YSYEKL. The CDR3 is made up of 17 amino acids. V was clipped by 1 base and J by 9 bases; unmatched bases: 17. The CDR3 bases are TGCGCCAGCAGCCAAGTGTACCCCACCACTAGCGGTCGGATGCAGTACTTC. It is translated as CASSQVYPTTSGRMQYF.

Of note for this clone: At one end, the junction sequence differs from germline, possibly due to a read error. V and J are TRBV7-2 and TRBJ2-3; 7 nucleotides align to TRBD1. Germline CDR1 is SGHTA and CDR2 is FQGNSA. This CDR3 contains 12 residues. The CDR3 here is CASSHPRRDSEF. The CDR3 DNA reads as TGTGCCAGCAGCCACCCCAGACGGGACAGTGAATTT.

The J gene is TRBJ2-1, the V gene TRBV11-2; 10 nucleotides align to TRBD2. Per the germline V gene, CDR1 is SGHAT and CDR2 is FQNNGV. With 4 bases clipped from V and 7 bases from J, the junction kept 10 bases outside the gene matches. This CDR3 has 16 amino acids. Written as DNA, the CDR3 is TGTGCCAGCAGCTCGCACCGGGGACTAGCGAGTAATGAGCAGTTCTTC. As protein: CASSSHRGLASNEQFF.

The chain joins TRBV30 to TRBJ1-1, with 7 bases identical to TRBD1. There are 16 residues in the CDR3. Germline CDR1 GTSNPN, CDR2 SVGIG (reference sequence). With V trimmed by 4 bases and J by 3 bases, 14 bases remained unmatched. The CDR3 sequence: CAWTVGGVFSYTEAFF. The CDR3 DNA reads as TGTGCCTGGACAGTAGGGGGCGTATTCTCTTACACTGAAGCTTTCTTT.

J is TRBJ2-1 and V is TRBV27; D is possibly TRBD2 (5 bases). V was clipped by 5 bases and J by 0 bases, with 11 bases between them. CDR1 MNHEY and CDR2 SMNVEV come from the germline V gene (reference sequence). The CDR3 is made up of 15 amino acids. CDR3 loop: CASSPLVSSYNEQFF. The CDR3 coding sequence is TGTGCCAGCAGTCCACTAGTAAGCTCCTACAATGAGCAGTTCTTC.